These 23 T cell receptor beta chains were sequenced from one sample in a study of T cell responses to AZD1222 COVID-19 vaccine. The data were produced by immunoSEQ multiplex PCR, yet TCRdb's version contains in-frame clones alone and is incomplete. The sample yields about 35,000 clones, 70% to 90% seen once. The sample in question was peripheral blood, obtained 28 days after the second AZD1222 dose. The origin of the receptors is an adult who received the AZD1222 COVID-19 vaccine.

The chain has TRBV6-5 and TRBJ1-3; D not resolved. Germline loops: CDR1 MNHEY, CDR2 SVGAGI. CDR3 length: 14 residues. Trimming took 7 bases from V and 4 from J, leaving 14 bases between them. The CDR3 sequence: CASTAPEIGNTIYF. CDR3 nucleotide sequence: TGTGCCAGCACTGCACCAGAGATCGGAAACACCATATATTTT.

The chain carries TRBV6-5 and TRBJ2-7, with TRBD1 identical over 7 bases. The CDR3 loop spans 14 amino acids. After removal of 4 bases from V and 0 bases from J, the junction contained 3 bases not matched to a gene. Germline-derived CDR1 and CDR2 are MNHEY and SVGAGI. The CDR3 bases are TGTGCCAGCAGTTCCCGGGACAGCTCCTACGAGCAGTACTTC. Encoded protein: CASSSRDSSYEQYF.

This clone was seen just once. The chain links TRBV3-1 (or the pseudogene TRBV3-2) to TRBJ1-2; 7 nucleotides line up with TRBD1. The CDR3 has 16 amino acids. J was trimmed by 5 bases and V by 1 base; bases with no gene match: 10. CDR1 LGHDT and CDR2 YNNKEL come from the germline V gene (reference sequence). The CDR3 spells CASSQGRRAGGYGYTF. As DNA, the CDR3 is TGTGCCAGCAGCCAAGGGAGGCGGGCAGGGGGGTATGGCTACACCTTC.

This chain joins TRBV2 and TRBJ1-2; TRBD1 might be the D (6 bases). CDR1 and CDR2 from the germline V gene are SNHLY and FYNNEI. The CDR3 extends over 15 amino acids. V lost 0 bases, J lost 2 bases, and 10 bases lay in between. The CDR3 coding sequence is TGTGCCAGCAGTGAAGCGCTAGGGGGAAACTATGGCTACACCTTC. Translating gives CASSEALGGNYGYTF.

The J gene is TRBJ1-4, the V gene TRBV2; 7 nucleotides align to TRBD1. The CDR3 is 15 residues long. The V and J ends lost 6 bases and 4 bases, in that order; junction bases with no gene match: 8. CDR1 SNHLY and CDR2 FYNNEI come from the germline V gene. The CDR3 loop is CASRGQTAYNEKLFF. CDR3 sequence (DNA): TGTGCCAGCAGGGGACAGACAGCTTATAATGAAAAACTGTTTTTT. Full variable domain (outside the CDR3, taken from reference TRBV2 and TRBJ1-4): EPEVTQTPSHQVTQMGQEVILRCVPISNHLYFYWYRQILGQKVEFLVSFYNNEISEKSEIFDDQFSVERPDGSNFTLKIRSTKLEDSAMYFCASRGQTAYNEKLFFGSGTQLSVL.

The J gene is TRBJ1-5, the V gene TRBV7-9; D gene unclear. CDR3 length: 15 residues. Germline CDR1 reads SEHNR; CDR2 reads FQNEAQ (reference sequence). The V and J ends lost 5 bases and 8 bases respectively, with 19 bases between them. The CDR3 nucleotides are TGTGCCAGCAGCGGCGGTAACACCCCGGGCGAGCCCCAGCATTTT. It encodes CASSGGNTPGEPQHF.

This clone was detected once. The chain is built from TRBV5-6 and TRBJ2-3; maybe TRBD2 (5 bases). CDR3 length: 16 residues. Germline CDR1 and CDR2: SGHDT and YYEEEE. V was trimmed by 4 bases and J by 0 bases, leaving 15 bases between them. CDR3 in DNA: TGTGCCAGCAGCCCCCGGAGCGGCTCTAGCACAGATACGCAGTATTTT. Translated: CASSPRSGSSTDTQYF. Complete variable domain (other parts from reference TRBV5-6 and TRBJ2-3): DAGVTQSPTHLIKTRGQQVTLRCSPKSGHDTVSWYQQALGQGPQFIFQYYEEEERQRGNFPDRFSGHQFPNYSSELNVNALLLGDSALYLCASSPRSGSSTDTQYFGPGTRLTVL.

The chain joins TRBV30 to TRBJ2-2, with D unresolved. The V gene's germline CDR1 is GTSNPN and CDR2 SVGIG (reference sequence). CDR3 size: 10 residues. The CDR3 nucleotides are TGTGGGCGGAACACCGGGGAGCTGTTTTTT. As protein: CGRNTGELFF.

This rearrangement joins TRBV7-8 to TRBJ2-7; D remains ambiguous. Germline CDR1 is SGHVS and CDR2 is FQNEAQ. V was shortened by 5 bases and J by 1 base, with 6 bases between the two germline ends. This CDR3 spans 12 amino acids. The CDR3 reads CASSPTSYEQYF. The CDR3 bases are TGTGCCAGCAGCCCGACGTCCTACGAGCAGTACTTC.

The chain employs TRBV12-5 and TRBJ2-5; D not resolved. Deletions cut 7 bases from V and 5 bases from J, with 14 bases between. The CDR3 runs to 13 residues. The germline V gene encodes CDR1 LGHNT and CDR2 FRNRAP. The CDR3 DNA sequence: TGTGCTAGTGCCAACGCCTTCTCCGAGACCCAGTACTTC. Protein product: CASANAFSETQYF.

The chain links TRBV5-8 to TRBJ2-7; 10 positions agree with TRBD2. Germline trimming cut 0 bases from V and 1 base from J; bases unmatched to any gene: 1. The CDR3 sequence is 15 residues long. The germline gives CDR1 SGHTS, CDR2 YDEGEE. The CDR3: CASSLGLAGSYEQYF. The CDR3 bases are TGTGCCAGCAGCTTGGGACTAGCGGGTTCCTACGAGCAGTACTTC.

With respect to this clone: The junction does not match germline at one end; this may be a read error. The CDR3 sequence: CASSLAQGAGNTIYF. In nucleotides, the CDR3 is TGTGCCAGCAGCCTAGCACAGGGGGCTGGAAACACCATATATTTT. The V and J genes are TRBV7-2 and TRBJ1-3, with 8 bases that match TRBD1. CDR1 is SGHTA, CDR2 FQGNSA, per germline. The CDR3 covers 15 residues.

CDR3 nucleotides: TGTGCCAGCACTTTGCAGGGGGCCTACGAGCAGTACTTC. It specifies CASTLQGAYEQYF. The rearrangement links TRBV6-5 to TRBJ2-7, with 7 bases identical to TRBD1. Germline-derived CDR1 and CDR2 are MNHEY and SVGAGI. V lost 7 bases, J lost 2 bases, and 5 bases stayed unmatched. The CDR3 is 13 residues long.

The V and J genes are TRBV6-6 and TRBJ1-1; D is unclear. The CDR3 covers 12 residues. Between the trimmed V and J ends, which lost 6 bases and 4 bases, there was a span of 9 bases. Germline assignment: CDR1 MNHNY and CDR2 SVGAGI (reference sequence). CDR3 nucleotide sequence: TGTGCCAGCAGGGAGCAGTTCACTGAAGCTTTCTTT. It specifies CASREQFTEAFF.

The chain uses TRBV7-3 and TRBJ2-2; TRBD1 aligns across 7 bases. The V gene's germline CDR1 is SGHTA and CDR2 FQGTGA. The CDR3 is 15 residues long. J was trimmed by 0 bases and V by 5 bases; bases with no gene match: 3. The CDR3 coding sequence is TGTGCCAGCAGCCTTGACAGGGCGAACACCGGGGAGCTGTTTTTT. It codes for CASSLDRANTGELFF.

The rearrangement uses TRBV5-4 and TRBJ2-3; 10 bases match TRBD2. The CDR3 has 16 amino acids. The V and J ends lost 4 bases and 1 base, in that order; junction bases with no gene match: 6. Germline V gives CDR1 SGHNT, CDR2 YYREEE (reference sequence). CDR3 loop: CASSPRLAGGTDTQYF. The CDR3 DNA follows: TGTGCCAGCAGCCCCCGCCTAGCGGGGGGCACAGATACGCAGTATTTT. Full variable domain (rest looked up from reference TRBV5-4 and TRBJ2-3): ETGVTQSPTHLIKTRGQQVTLRCSSQSGHNTVSWYQQALGQGPQFIFQYYREEENGRGNFPPRFSGLQFPNYSSELNVNALELDDSALYLCASSPRLAGGTDTQYFGPGTRLTVL.

This clone was observed a single time. The genes are TRBV30 and TRBJ1-2, with D unclear. CDR1 GTSNPN and CDR2 SVGIG come from the germline V gene (reference sequence). The ends were cut back, 2 bases at V and 6 bases at J, with 13 bases in the middle. This CDR3 is 13 amino acids long. The CDR3: CAWSSKPAHGYTF. The CDR3 DNA is TGTGCCTGGAGTTCCAAACCCGCTCATGGCTACACCTTC.

The rearrangement joins TRBV5-1 to TRBJ2-7, with TRBD2 matching 10 bases. Germline V gives CDR1 SGHRS, CDR2 YFSETQ. The CDR3 is 16 amino acids. Germline trimming cut 0 bases from V and 2 bases from J; bases unmatched to any gene: 5. The CDR3 loop reads CASSLGLAGVTYEQYF. The CDR3 bases are TGCGCCAGCAGCTTGGGGCTAGCGGGGGTTACCTACGAGCAGTACTTC.

This clone showed up just a few times. The chain carries TRBV12-3 or TRBV12-4 and TRBJ1-3; a weak D match, TRBD1 (5 bases). The CDR3 has 13 amino acids. Deletions cut 5 bases from V and 4 bases from J, with 9 bases between. CDR3 region: CASSPGTGNTIYF. CDR3 in DNA: TGTGCCAGCAGTCCTGGGACGGGAAACACCATATATTTT.

The chain couples TRBV5-4 to TRBJ1-4; 7 positions match TRBD1. CDR1 is SGHNT and CDR2 is YYREEE in the germline V gene (reference sequence). With V trimmed by 4 bases and J by 5 bases, 5 bases remained unmatched. The CDR3 has 14 amino acids. The CDR3 nucleotides are TGTGCCAGCAGCCGGGGACAGAGAAATGAAAAACTGTTTTTT. Its protein product is CASSRGQRNEKLFF.

The chain employs TRBV7-2 and TRBJ2-2, with a tentative D call TRBD1 (8 bases). V was clipped by 4 bases and J by 5 bases, with 14 bases between them. Germline V gene data show CDR1 as SGHTA and CDR2 as FQGNSA. The length of the CDR3 is 15 residues. CDR3 residues: CASSYDRGGTGELFF. The CDR3 DNA is TGTGCCAGCAGCTATGACAGGGGAGGGACCGGGGAGCTGTTTTTT.

The J gene is TRBJ2-7, the V gene TRBV3-1 (or the pseudogene TRBV3-2), with D perhaps matching TRBD2 (6 bases). Trimming shortened V by 1 base and J by 2 bases, and 15 bases separated the two germline ends. The CDR3 is 16 amino acids. The germline V gene has CDR1 LGHDT and CDR2 YNNKEL (reference sequence). DNA of the CDR3: TGTGCCAGCAGCCAAGGGGCATTAGCGGCCCCCTACGAGCAGTACTTC. It codes for CASSQGALAAPYEQYF.

This chain connects TRBV7-2 to TRBJ2-1; TRBD2 might be the D (5 bases). Germline V gives CDR1 SGHTA, CDR2 FQGNSA. V lost 4 bases and J 9 bases, leaving 10 bases between the germline ends. The CDR3 is made up of 12 amino acids. The CDR3 sequence is CASSYSVGEQFF. CDR3 in DNA: TGTGCCAGCAGCTATAGCGTGGGTGAGCAGTTCTTC.